A selection of T cell receptor beta chains follows, all from one sample in a study of T cells after yellow fever vaccination. Using its own MiXCR run on the 5' RACE reads, TCRdb lists one record per CDR3 protein. The sample lists 250,000 or so distinct CDR3 sequences, 3.6% seen once, with around 19% in the top ten. The sample consisted of PBMCs, taken 15 days after the yellow fever booster vaccination. All receptors derive from a man in his late teens or twenties who received the YFV17D yellow fever vaccine. Each CDR3 is given with its conserved first and last residue. The D gene is left open where the match is weak. Size values are once, few and many counts, or a class for expanded clones, and some rows have none.

>many|TRBJ1-6|.|TRBV7-2
TGTGCCAGCAGCCTCGAAAGGGCGAGCTCCTATAATTCACCCCTCCACTTT
CASSLERASSYNSPLHF
>many|TRBJ2-1|TRBD2|TRBV3-1
TGTGCCAGCAGCCAAGGACTAGCGAATGGCAATGAGCAGTTCTTC
CASSQGLANGNEQFF
>many|TRBJ1-1|.|TRBV3-1
TGTGCCAGCAGCCAAGAAGGGCACGGGAACACTGAAGCTTTCTTT
CASSQEGHGNTEAFF
>few|TRBJ2-5|.|TRBV20-1
TGCAGTGCCACGACCAGGGGAGAGACCCAGTACTTC
CSATTRGETQYF
>few|TRBJ2-1|TRBD2|TRBV5-1
TGCGCCAGCAGCCCGGGGGTCCAGCGGGGAAACAATGAGCAGTTCTTC
CASSPGVQRGNNEQFF
>.|TRBJ2-7|TRBD1|TRBV4-1
TGCGCCAGCAGCCAAGAGACAGGGGACCCCCTCTCCTACGAGCAGTACTTC
CASSQETGDPLSYEQYF
>many|TRBJ2-1|.|TRBV24-1
TGTGCCACCAGTGATCCCACGGACGGTAGCTCCTACAATGAGCAGTTCTTC
CATSDPTDGSSYNEQFF
>many|TRBJ2-1|TRBD2|TRBV10-3
TGTGCCATCGGGGGGGGACGGACTAGCAGGTATGAGCAGTTCTTC
CAIGGGRTSRYEQFF
>.|TRBJ1-2|.|TRBV12-3/TRBV12-4
TGTGCCAGCAGTTCGAGAGACAGGCCTGCATATGGCTACACCTTC
CASSSRDRPAYGYTF
>many|TRBJ1-1|TRBD1|TRBV18
TGTGCCAGCTCACCAGAGGGGGCGCAGAAGAGAACTGAAGCTTTCTTT
CASSPEGAQKRTEAFF
>many|TRBJ2-7|.|TRBV3-1
TGTGCCAGCAGCCAAGATCGGGGCAGGACCTACGAGCAGTACTTC
CASSQDRGRTYEQYF
>.|TRBJ2-5|.|TRBV5-1
TGCGCCAGCAGCTCCCAAGGGACGAGCGAAGAGACCCAGTACTTC
CASSSQGTSEETQYF
>many|TRBJ2-2|.|TRBV4-2
TGTGCCAGCAGCCAAGAAATTCTCGACACCGGGGAGCTGTTTTTT
CASSQEILDTGELFF
>many|TRBJ2-4|.|TRBV30
TGTGCCTGGACCGAGTCTGCACTAAACATTCAGTACTTC
CAWTESALNIQYF
>.|TRBJ2-1|TRBD2|TRBV5-4
TGTGCCAGCACCACCGGGAGGGGAGGATATGAGCAGTTCTTC
CASTTGRGGYEQFF
>.|TRBJ2-1|.|TRBV29-1
TGCAGCGCCGGGCTTGGGGGGGGGCCCTACAATGAGCAGTTCTTC
CSAGLGGGPYNEQFF
>many|TRBJ2-2|.|TRBV7-6
TGTGCCAGCAGCTCAAGACTAGAGGCCGGGGAGCTGTTTTTT
CASSSRLEAGELFF
>.|TRBJ1-1|.|TRBV5-1
TGCGCCAGCAGCCTCCTGGACAGAGGAACTGAAGCTTTCTTT
CASSLLDRGTEAFF
>.|TRBJ2-1|.|TRBV29-1
TGCAGCGTTGTCAGACTAGCCTACAATGAGCAGTTCTTC
CSVVRLAYNEQFF
>many|TRBJ2-2|TRBD1|TRBV5-1
TGCGCCAGCAGCACAGGACAGGCCAACACCGGGGAGCTGTTTTTT
CASSTGQANTGELFF
>many|TRBJ2-5|.|TRBV7-7
TGTGCTAGCAGCTTAGCGCTTGGGGATCAAGAGACCCAGTACTTC
CASSLALGDQETQYF
>many|TRBJ2-7|.|TRBV12-3/TRBV12-4
TGTGCCAGCAGTTTTGGGCCGCAGCTTTTCTACGAGCAGTACTTC
CASSFGPQLFYEQYF
>many|TRBJ2-2|TRBD2|TRBV27
TGTGCCAGCTCGAGAAGCGGGGGGGCCGACACCGGGGAGCTGTTTTTT
CASSRSGGADTGELFF
>many|TRBJ1-1|.|TRBV7-2
TGTGCCAGCAGCTTAAGGGGGGCTGAAGCTTTCTTT
CASSLRGAEAFF
>many|TRBJ2-7|.|TRBV12-3/TRBV12-4
TGTGCCAGCAGACCAGACGGCTACGAGCAGTACTTC
CASRPDGYEQYF
>many|TRBJ2-5|.|TRBV4-3
TGCGCCAGCAGCCAAACTCCGGGACCAGCTCCAGGGGAGACCCAGTACTTC
CASSQTPGPAPGETQYF
>many|TRBJ2-3|.|TRBV29-1
TGCAGCGTTGAAGGACGCACAGGGGATACGCAGTATTTT
CSVEGRTGDTQYF
>many|TRBJ2-5|TRBD1|TRBV7-8
TGTGCCAGCAGCTTTACAGGGGGCGCAGAGACCCAGTACTTC
CASSFTGGAETQYF
>many|TRBJ2-5|.|TRBV12-3/TRBV12-4
TGTGCCAGCAGTTCCGCCTTGGAAGAGACCCAGTACTTC
CASSSALEETQYF
>few|TRBJ2-5|.|TRBV10-1
TGCGCCAGCAGTGAGGGGGGGACTCAAGAGACCCAGTACTTC
CASSEGGTQETQYF
>many|TRBJ1-1|TRBD1|TRBV3-1
TGTGCCAGCACCCCGGACAGGGGAGGGTCTGAAGCTTTCTTT
CASTPDRGGSEAFF